This T cell receptor beta chain derives from a study of blood T cells in healthy people across ages. Roughly 10 milliliters was the volume of peripheral blood drawn from each donor. Each sample had at least 6 million PBMCs isolated. Then a second PCR, running roughly 7 to 11 cycles, was carried out with a sample-barcoded 5' primer and a J-beta primer mix. TCRdb re-derived calls from the 5' RACE reads in MiXCR, one entry per CDR3 protein. The sample shows about 800,000 distinct CDR3 sequences, 25% of them seen only once. Germline lookup yields CDR1 MNHEY and CDR2 SVGEGT. The CDR3 covers 16 residues. Trimming removed 7 bases from V and 2 bases from J, with 20 bases in between. These data were also filed under a second study, of T cells of mothers and their children.

This rearrangement joins TRBV6-2 or TRBV6-3 to TRBJ2-5; tentatively, D is TRBD1 or TRBD2 (5 bases each). This TCR was sampled from a boy aged 5 to 17 in good health. The sample consisted of blood. The CDR3 region is CASTDLGRRSQETQYF. The CDR3, as DNA: TGTGCCAGCACCGATCTGGGACGGCGGAGTCAAGAGACCCAGTACTTC.